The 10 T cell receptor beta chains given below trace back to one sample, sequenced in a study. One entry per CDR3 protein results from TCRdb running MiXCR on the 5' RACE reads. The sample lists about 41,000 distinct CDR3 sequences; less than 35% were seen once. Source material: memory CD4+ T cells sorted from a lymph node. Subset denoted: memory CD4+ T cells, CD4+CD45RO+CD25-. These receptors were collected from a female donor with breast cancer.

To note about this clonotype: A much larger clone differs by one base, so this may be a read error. Here the CDR3 DNA reads TGCGCCAACAGCTTGTCTGGACCGAGGAGCACAGATACGCAGTATTTT. Encoded protein: CANSLSGPRSTDTQYF. The chain links TRBV5-1 to TRBJ2-3, with no clear D. This CDR3 spans 16 amino acids. Germline V gene lookup returns CDR1 SGHRS and CDR2 YFSETQ. Variable domain in full (rest from reference TRBV5-1 and TRBJ2-3): KAGVTQTPRYLIKTRGQQVTLSCSPISGHRSVSWYQQTPGQGLQFLFEYFSETQRNKGNFPGRFSGRQFSNSRSEMNVSTLELGDSALYLCANSLSGPRSTDTQYFGPGTRLTVL.

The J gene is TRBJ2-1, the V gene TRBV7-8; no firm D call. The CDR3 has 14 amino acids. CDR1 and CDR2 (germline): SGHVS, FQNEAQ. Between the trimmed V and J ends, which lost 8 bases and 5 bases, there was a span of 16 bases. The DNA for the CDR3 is TGTGCCAGCGGCCCCCTCCGCCTCGACAATGAGCAGTTCTTC. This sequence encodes CASGPLRLDNEQFF.

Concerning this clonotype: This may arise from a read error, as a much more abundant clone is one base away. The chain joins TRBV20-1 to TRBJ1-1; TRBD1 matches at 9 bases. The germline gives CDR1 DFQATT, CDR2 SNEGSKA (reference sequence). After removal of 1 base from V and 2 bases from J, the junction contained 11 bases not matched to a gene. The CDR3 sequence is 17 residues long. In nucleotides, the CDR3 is TGCAGTGCTAGAGTCTTCGGGACAGGGATGTGCAACACTGAAGCTTTCTTT. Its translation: CSARVFGTGMCNTEAFF.

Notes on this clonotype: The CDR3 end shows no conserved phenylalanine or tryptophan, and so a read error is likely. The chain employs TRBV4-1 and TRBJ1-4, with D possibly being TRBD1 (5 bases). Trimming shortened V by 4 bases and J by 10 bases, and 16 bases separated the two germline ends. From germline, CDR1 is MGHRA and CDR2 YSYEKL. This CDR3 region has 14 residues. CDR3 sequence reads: CASSRGEGTLKLFL. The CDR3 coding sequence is TGCGCCAGCAGCCGGGGCGAAGGAACCTTAAAACTGTTTTTG.

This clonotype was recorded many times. CDR3 DNA sequence: TGTGCCAGTAGTCTCAGGACTAGCGGACTCTACGAGCAGTACTTC. Amino acids: CASSLRTSGLYEQYF. V gene TRBV19 combines with J gene TRBJ2-7, with TRBD2 matching over 10 bases. This CDR3 comprises 15 residues. Germline loops: CDR1 LNHDA, CDR2 SQIVND (reference sequence). V lost 5 bases and J lost 3; bases outside the gene matches: 7.

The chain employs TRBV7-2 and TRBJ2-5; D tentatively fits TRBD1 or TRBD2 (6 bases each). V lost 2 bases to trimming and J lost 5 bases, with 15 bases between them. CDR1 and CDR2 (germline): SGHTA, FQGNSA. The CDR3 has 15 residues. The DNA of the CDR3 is TGTGCCAGCAGCTTAATATGGGGGGCATTGGAGACCCAGTACTTC. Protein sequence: CASSLIWGALETQYF.

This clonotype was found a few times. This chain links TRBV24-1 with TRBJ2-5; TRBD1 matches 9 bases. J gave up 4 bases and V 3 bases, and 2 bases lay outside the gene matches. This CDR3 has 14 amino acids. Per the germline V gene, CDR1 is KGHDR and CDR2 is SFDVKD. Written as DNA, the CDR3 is TGTGCCACCAGTGATACGACAGGGGGAGAGACCCAGTACTTC. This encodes CATSDTTGGETQYF.

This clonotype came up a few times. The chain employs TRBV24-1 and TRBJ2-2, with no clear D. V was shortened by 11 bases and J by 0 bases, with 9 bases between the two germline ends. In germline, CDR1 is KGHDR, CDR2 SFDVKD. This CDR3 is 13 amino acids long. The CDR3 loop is CAIRSPNTGELFF. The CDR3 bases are TGTGCCATCAGATCACCGAACACCGGGGAGCTGTTTTTT.

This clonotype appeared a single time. Written as DNA, the CDR3 is TGTGCCAGCAGCGTACTCCCGCCGGGCACTGAAGCTTTCTTT. It yields the protein CASSVLPPGTEAFF. The chain combines TRBV7-3 with TRBJ1-1; D gene uncertain. The CDR3 is 14 residues long. Trimming shortened V by 5 bases and J by 4 bases, and 14 bases separated the two germline ends. The germline gives CDR1 SGHTA, CDR2 FQGTGA.

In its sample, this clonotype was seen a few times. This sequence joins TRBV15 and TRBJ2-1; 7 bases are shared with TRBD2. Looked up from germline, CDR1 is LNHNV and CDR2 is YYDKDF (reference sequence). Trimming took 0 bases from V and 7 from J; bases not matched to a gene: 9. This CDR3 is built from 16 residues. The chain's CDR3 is CATSRDLAGEWNEQFF. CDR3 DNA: TGTGCCACCAGCAGAGATCTGGCGGGAGAGTGGAATGAGCAGTTCTTC. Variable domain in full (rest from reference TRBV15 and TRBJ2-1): DAMVIQNPRYQVTQFGKPVTLSCSQTLNHNVMYWYQQKSSQAPKLLFHYYDKDFNNEADTPDNFQSRRPNTSFCFLDIRSPGLGDTAMYLCATSRDLAGEWNEQFFGPGTRLTVL.